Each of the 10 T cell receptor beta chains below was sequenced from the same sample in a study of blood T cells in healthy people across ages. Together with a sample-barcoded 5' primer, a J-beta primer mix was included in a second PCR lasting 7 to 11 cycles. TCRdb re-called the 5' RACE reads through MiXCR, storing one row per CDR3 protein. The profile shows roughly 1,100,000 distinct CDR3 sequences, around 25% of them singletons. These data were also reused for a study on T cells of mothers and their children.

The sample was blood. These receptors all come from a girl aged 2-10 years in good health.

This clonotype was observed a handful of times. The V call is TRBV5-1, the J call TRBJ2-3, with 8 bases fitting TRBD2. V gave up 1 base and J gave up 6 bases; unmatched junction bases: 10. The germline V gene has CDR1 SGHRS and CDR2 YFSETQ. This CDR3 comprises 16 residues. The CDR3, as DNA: TGCGCCAGCAGCTTGTTGACTAGCGAGTCGACGGATACGCAGTATTTT. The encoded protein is CASSLLTSESTDTQYF. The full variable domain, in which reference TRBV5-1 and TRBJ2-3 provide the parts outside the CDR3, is KAGVTQTPRYLIKTRGQQVTLSCSPISGHRSVSWYQQTPGQGLQFLFEYFSETQRNKGNFPGRFSGRQFSNSRSEMNVSTLELGDSALYLCASSLLTSESTDTQYFGPGTRLTVL.

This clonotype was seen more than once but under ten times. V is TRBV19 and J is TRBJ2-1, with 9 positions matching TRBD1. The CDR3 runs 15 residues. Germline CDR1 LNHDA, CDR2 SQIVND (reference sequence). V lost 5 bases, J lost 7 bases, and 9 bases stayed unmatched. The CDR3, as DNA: TGTGCCAGTAGTGGAGGGAAGACAGGGGGGAATGAGCAGTTCTTC. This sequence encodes CASSGGKTGGNEQFF.

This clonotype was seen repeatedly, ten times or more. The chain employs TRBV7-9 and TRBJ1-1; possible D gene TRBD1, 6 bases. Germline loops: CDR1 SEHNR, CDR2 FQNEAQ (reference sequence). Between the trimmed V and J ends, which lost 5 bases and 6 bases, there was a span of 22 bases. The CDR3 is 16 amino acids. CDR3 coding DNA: TGTGCCAGCAGCCTCACGGACAGCGGGGGAAACGCTGAAGCTTTCTTT. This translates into CASSLTDSGGNAEAFF. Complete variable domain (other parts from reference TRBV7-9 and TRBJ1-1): DTGVSQNPRHKITKRGQNVTFRCDPISEHNRLYWYRQTLGQGPEFLTYFQNEAQLEKSRLLSDRFSAERPKGSFSTLEIQRTEQGDSAMYLCASSLTDSGGNAEAFFGQGTRLTVV.

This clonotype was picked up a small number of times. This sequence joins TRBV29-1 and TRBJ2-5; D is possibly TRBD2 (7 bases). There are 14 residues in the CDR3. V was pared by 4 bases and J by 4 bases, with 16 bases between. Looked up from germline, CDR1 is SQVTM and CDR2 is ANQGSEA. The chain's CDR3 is CSVVRGAWGETQYF. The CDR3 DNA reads TGCAGCGTTGTACGGGGGGCATGGGGAGAGACCCAGTACTTC.

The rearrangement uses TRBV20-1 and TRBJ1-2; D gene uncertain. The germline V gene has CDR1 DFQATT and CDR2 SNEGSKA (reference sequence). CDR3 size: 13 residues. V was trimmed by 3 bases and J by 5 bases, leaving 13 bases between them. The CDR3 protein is CSARDSELYGYTF. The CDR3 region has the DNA TGCAGTGCTAGGGACTCGGAGCTATATGGCTACACCTTC.

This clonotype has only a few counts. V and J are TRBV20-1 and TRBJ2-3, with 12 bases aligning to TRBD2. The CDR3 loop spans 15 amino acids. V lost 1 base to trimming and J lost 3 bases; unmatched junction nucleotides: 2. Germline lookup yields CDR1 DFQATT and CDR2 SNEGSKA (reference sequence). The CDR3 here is CSARVGTSGTDTQYF. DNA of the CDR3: TGCAGTGCTAGAGTCGGGACTAGCGGGACAGATACGCAGTATTTT.

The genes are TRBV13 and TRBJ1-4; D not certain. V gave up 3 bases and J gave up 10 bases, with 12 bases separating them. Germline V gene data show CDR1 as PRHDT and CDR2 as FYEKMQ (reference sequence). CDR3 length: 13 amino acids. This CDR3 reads CASSFLTNRKLFF. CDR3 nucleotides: TGTGCCAGCAGCTTCCTTACAAACAGAAAACTGTTTTTT. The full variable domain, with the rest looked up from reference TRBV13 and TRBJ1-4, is AAGVIQSPRHLIKEKRETATLKCYPIPRHDTVYWYQQGPGQDPQFLISFYEKMQSDKGSIPDRFSAQQFSDYHSELNMSSLELGDSALYFCASSFLTNRKLFFGSGTQLSVL.

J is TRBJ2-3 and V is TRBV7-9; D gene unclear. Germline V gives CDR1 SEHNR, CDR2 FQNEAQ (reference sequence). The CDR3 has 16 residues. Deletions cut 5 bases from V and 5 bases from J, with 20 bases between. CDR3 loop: CASSALDHSTGDTQYF. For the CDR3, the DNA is TGTGCCAGCAGCGCCTTGGATCATAGTACCGGAGATACGCAGTATTTT.

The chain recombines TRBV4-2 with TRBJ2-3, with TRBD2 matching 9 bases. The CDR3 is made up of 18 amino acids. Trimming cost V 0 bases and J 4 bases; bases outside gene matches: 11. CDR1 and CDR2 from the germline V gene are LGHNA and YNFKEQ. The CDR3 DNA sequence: TGTGCCAGCAGCCAAGAGGCCGCGCTAGCGGGGAGGCCAGATACGCAGTATTTT. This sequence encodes CASSQEAALAGRPDTQYF.

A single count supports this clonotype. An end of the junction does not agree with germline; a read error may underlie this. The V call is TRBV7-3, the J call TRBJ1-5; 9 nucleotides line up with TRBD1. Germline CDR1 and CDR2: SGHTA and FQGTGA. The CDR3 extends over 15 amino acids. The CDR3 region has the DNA TGTGCCAGCATACCGGGACAGGGAGATAATCAGCTCCAGCATTTT. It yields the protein CASIPGQGDNQLQHF.